This is a list of T cell receptor beta chains from one sample in a study of blood T cell repertoires in COVID-19. Data came from immunoSEQ multiplex PCR; TCRdb stores just in-frame clones and leaves some out. The profile covers 150,000 to 200,000 clones, with around 79% appearing a single time and approximately 15% taken by the ten largest. The sequenced sample consisted of peripheral blood. All receptors derive from a man aged 55 to 70 with active or convalescent COVID-19. Each CDR3 is given with its conserved first and last residue. D genes are given only for firm matches. Expanded clones are given a class, and other clones once, few, many or no size at all.

D,J,V,size,CDR3,DNA
TRBD1,TRBJ1-5,TRBV28,NA,CASSKSGTGGRWNQPQHF,TGTGCCAGCAGTAAGTCCGGGACAGGGGGCCGGTGGAATCAGCCCCAGCATTTT
NA,TRBJ2-1,TRBV6-2/TRBV6-3,NA,CASSYAFRGSGNEQFF,TGTGCCAGCAGTTACGCATTTAGAGGGAGTGGCAATGAGCAGTTCTTC
NA,TRBJ1-5,TRBV7-8,NA,CASSAFRTGNQPQHF,TGTGCCAGCAGCGCCTTTCGGACGGGGAATCAGCCCCAGCATTTT
TRBD1,TRBJ1-4,TRBV18,NA,CASSRGQGGEKLFF,TGTGCCAGCTCACGGGGACAGGGCGGGGAAAAACTGTTTTTT
NA,TRBJ2-7,TRBV7-3,NA,CASSSSGGMSGEQYF,TGTGCCAGCAGTTCCAGCGGAGGGATGAGTGGGGAGCAGTACTTC
NA,TRBJ2-7,TRBV21-1,NA,CASSKALGADRTGDIYEQYF,TGTGCCAGCAGCAAAGCGCTTGGGGCGGATCGGACAGGGGACATCTACGAGCAGTACTTC
TRBD1,TRBJ2-2,TRBV11-3,NA,CASRGTGGNTGELFF,TGTGCCAGCAGGGGGACAGGGGGAAACACCGGGGAGCTGTTTTTT
TRBD2,TRBJ2-1,TRBV5-1,NA,CASSRQSGRGGEQFF,TGCGCCAGCAGTAGGCAGAGCGGGAGAGGGGGTGAGCAGTTCTTC
TRBD2,TRBJ2-3,TRBV5-1,NA,CASSFSAGGSPDTQYF,TGCGCCAGCAGCTTTTCAGCGGGAGGTTCCCCAGATACGCAGTATTTT
TRBD1,TRBJ2-1,TRBV3-1/TRBV3-2,NA,CASSQVQGASEQFF,TGTGCCAGCAGCCAAGTACAGGGGGCGTCGGAGCAGTTCTTC
NA,TRBJ1-2,TRBV13,NA,CASSLLNNNGYTF,TGTGCCAGCAGCTTACTTAACAATAATGGCTACACCTTC
NA,TRBJ2-7,TRBV11-2,NA,CASSSGGAEQYF,TGTGCCAGCAGCTCGGGCGGGGCCGAGCAGTACTTC
NA,TRBJ2-1,TRBV7-9,once,CASSLVGAGENEQFF,TGTGCCAGCAGCTTAGTAGGGGCAGGGGAGAATGAGCAGTTCTTC
TRBD2,TRBJ2-1,TRBV28,NA,CASSSLTSGNYNEQFF,TGTGCCAGCAGTTCCCTGACTAGCGGGAATTACAATGAGCAGTTCTTC
TRBD1,TRBJ2-2,TRBV4-3,NA,CASSRTPGTDTGELFF,TGCGCCAGCAGCCGAACACCGGGGACAGACACCGGGGAGCTGTTTTTT